The text below deals with one T cell receptor (beta chain). This sample stems from a study of cytomegalovirus exposure and HLA in healthy donors. The PCR made use of 60 Vbeta and 13 Jbeta primers. Data came from immunoSEQ multiplex PCR; TCRdb stores just in-frame clones and leaves some out. The table includes more than 100,000 clones, roughly three quarters detected once. The CDR3 spans 15 residues. Germline V gene lookup returns CDR1 MNHNS and CDR2 SASEGT. V was clipped by 5 bases and J by 2 bases, with 16 bases between them. V and J are TRBV6-1 and TRBJ2-7; a weak D match, TRBD2 (5 bases). The sample comprised PBMCs. The receptor was isolated from a woman aged 55-69 years in good health and CMV-seronegative. The CDR3: CASSTRGGTPYEQYF. CDR3 DNA sequence: TGTGCCAGCAGTACCCGGGGTGGAACCCCCTACGAGCAGTACTTC.